The clone carrying this T cell receptor (beta chain) turned up a few times. Its target is not known. The sample originates from a study of CD8 T cells in ankylosing spondylitis. The CDR3 is 15 amino acids. Trimming took off 7 bases at V and 9 bases at J, with 24 bases between the two ends. Germline V CDR1 and CDR2: LGHNT, FRNRAP. Study results and limitations: Seemingly characteristic of ankylosing spondylitis blood was a TCR beta motif consisting of 7 or 8 highly homologous variants.

As the method for making TCR beta libraries, quantitative 5'-RACE with molecular barcodes was used. TCRdb re-derived calls from the 5' RACE reads in MiXCR, one entry per CDR3 protein. The sample records more than 200,000 distinct CDR3 sequences, under 30% being singletons. The chain recombines TRBV12-5 with TRBJ2-5; D is perhaps TRBD2 (6 bases). This sequence originates from a male donor with ankylosing spondylitis or in good health (not recorded which). The source material was blood, either unsorted or a sorted T cell fraction (not recorded which). CDR3 in DNA: TGTGCTAGTGCCGCCGACGCAAACCCCGGGGGAGCCCAGTACTTC. Its protein product is CASAADANPGGAQYF.